These T cell receptor beta chains were read from a single sample in a study of blood T cell repertoires in COVID-19. The table came from immunoSEQ multiplex PCR; TCRdb's copy has only in-frame clones and leaves some out. The sample carries more than 90,000 clones, approximately 77% recorded once. Sequenced sample: peripheral blood. These receptor sequences come from a woman of 80 years or more with acute or convalescent COVID-19. CDR3s include the opening cysteine and the closing phenylalanine or tryptophan. Each record gives: D gene, clone size, V gene, J gene, CDR3 DNA, CDR3 protein. D genes are given only for firm matches. Expanded clones are given a class, and other clones once, few, many or no size at all.

d_gene: TRBD1
abundance: .
v_gene: TRBV7-9
j_gene: TRBJ2-7
CDR3nt: TGTGCCAGCAGCACACGGACAGGGGCCTACGAGCAGTACTTC
CDR3aa: CASSTRTGAYEQYF

d_gene: TRBD2
abundance: .
v_gene: TRBV4-3
j_gene: TRBJ2-5
CDR3nt: TGCGCCAGCAGCCAGCAAGCGGGGGGTTCGTCAGAGACCCAGTACTTC
CDR3aa: CASSQQAGGSSETQYF

d_gene: .
abundance: .
v_gene: TRBV19
j_gene: TRBJ1-3
CDR3nt: TGTGCCAGTAGTATAGGGCGGCGAAACACCATATATTTT
CDR3aa: CASSIGRRNTIYF

d_gene: .
abundance: .
v_gene: TRBV7-2
j_gene: TRBJ1-6
CDR3nt: TGTGCCAGCAGCTTAGATCTTGGAAGGGGGAATTCACCCCTCCACTTT
CDR3aa: CASSLDLGRGNSPLHF

d_gene: .
abundance: few
v_gene: TRBV7-9
j_gene: TRBJ2-7
CDR3nt: TGTGCCAGCAGCTTACAGGGGTACTACGAGCAGTACTTC
CDR3aa: CASSLQGYYEQYF

d_gene: .
abundance: .
v_gene: TRBV19
j_gene: TRBJ1-5
CDR3nt: TGTGCCAGTAGTACCTGGGACTCCTTGGCCTATAGCAATCAGCCCCAGCATTTT
CDR3aa: CASSTWDSLAYSNQPQHF

d_gene: TRBD2
abundance: .
v_gene: TRBV2
j_gene: TRBJ2-7
CDR3nt: TGTGCCAGCAGTTCACTAGCGGGCGACTACGAGCAGTACTTC
CDR3aa: CASSSLAGDYEQYF

d_gene: .
abundance: .
v_gene: TRBV12-5
j_gene: TRBJ1-3
CDR3nt: TGTGCTAGTACCGCCAGGGTCTCTGGAAACACCATATATTTT
CDR3aa: CASTARVSGNTIYF

d_gene: .
abundance: .
v_gene: TRBV7-9
j_gene: TRBJ1-1
CDR3nt: TGTGCCAGCAGCCCGAGGGCGGGGCCTGAAGCTTTCTTT
CDR3aa: CASSPRAGPEAFF

d_gene: .
abundance: .
v_gene: TRBV7-9
j_gene: TRBJ1-1
CDR3nt: TGTGCCAGCAGCTTTACAGGGGAAGCTTTCTTT
CDR3aa: CASSFTGEAFF

d_gene: TRBD1
abundance: .
v_gene: TRBV10-3
j_gene: TRBJ1-6
CDR3nt: TGTGCCATCAGTGCGGGACAGCCCATTTCACCCCTCCACTTT
CDR3aa: CAISAGQPISPLHF

d_gene: .
abundance: .
v_gene: TRBV18
j_gene: TRBJ1-4
CDR3nt: TGTGCCAGCTCACCGGGAGGAACTAATGAAAAACTGTTTTTT
CDR3aa: CASSPGGTNEKLFF

d_gene: TRBD1
abundance: .
v_gene: TRBV4-1
j_gene: TRBJ2-4
CDR3nt: TGCGCCAGCAGCCGGTACAGGGGGCGCGAAAACATTCAGTACTTC
CDR3aa: CASSRYRGRENIQYF

d_gene: .
abundance: once
v_gene: TRBV19
j_gene: TRBJ2-7
CDR3nt: TGTGCCAGTAGGTACAGGGCGCTGGGGGCCTACGAGCAGTACTTC
CDR3aa: CASRYRALGAYEQYF

d_gene: .
abundance: .
v_gene: TRBV7-2
j_gene: TRBJ1-2
CDR3nt: TGTGCCAGCAGCACGAGGGATAACTATGGCTACACCTTC
CDR3aa: CASSTRDNYGYTF

d_gene: .
abundance: .
v_gene: TRBV9
j_gene: TRBJ1-3
CDR3nt: TGTGCCAGCAGCCCCCGGGGGAGCCGAAACACCATATATTTT
CDR3aa: CASSPRGSRNTIYF

d_gene: TRBD1
abundance: .
v_gene: TRBV2
j_gene: TRBJ2-2
CDR3nt: TGTGCCAGCAGTGGGGGACAGGGGAACACCGGGGAGCTGTTTTTT
CDR3aa: CASSGGQGNTGELFF

d_gene: .
abundance: .
v_gene: TRBV7-2
j_gene: TRBJ2-2
CDR3nt: TGTGCCAGCAGCTTACCAAACACCGGGGAGCTGTTTTTT
CDR3aa: CASSLPNTGELFF

d_gene: .
abundance: medium-sized
v_gene: TRBV10-1
j_gene: TRBJ2-2
CDR3nt: TGCGCCAGCACCGGTCACGGTTCGAACACCGGGGAGCTGTTTTTT
CDR3aa: CASTGHGSNTGELFF

d_gene: .
abundance: few
v_gene: TRBV27
j_gene: TRBJ1-1
CDR3nt: TGTGCCAGCAGTTTAAAGGGGTCGGGCACTGAAGCTTTCTTT
CDR3aa: CASSLKGSGTEAFF

d_gene: TRBD1
abundance: .
v_gene: TRBV11-2
j_gene: TRBJ2-1
CDR3nt: TGTGCCAGCAGCTCATACCGGGACAGGGGCCATGAGCAGTTCTTC
CDR3aa: CASSSYRDRGHEQFF

d_gene: .
abundance: .
v_gene: TRBV6-1
j_gene: TRBJ2-1
CDR3nt: TGTGCCAGCAGGTCCCGACGGGAGCGGAGCAATGAGCAGTTCTTC
CDR3aa: CASRSRRERSNEQFF

d_gene: .
abundance: .
v_gene: TRBV2
j_gene: TRBJ1-3
CDR3nt: TGTGCCAGCAGTGAAAGGACGGGAAAGGACACCATATATTTT
CDR3aa: CASSERTGKDTIYF

d_gene: .
abundance: .
v_gene: TRBV7-9
j_gene: TRBJ1-5
CDR3nt: TGTGCCAGCAGCTTATTCCAAAATCAGCCCCAGCATTTT
CDR3aa: CASSLFQNQPQHF

d_gene: .
abundance: .
v_gene: TRBV4-1
j_gene: TRBJ1-2
CDR3nt: TGCGCCAGCAGCCAAGATCCAGCGAACGACTATGGCTACACCTTC
CDR3aa: CASSQDPANDYGYTF

d_gene: TRBD1
abundance: .
v_gene: TRBV6-2/TRBV6-3
j_gene: TRBJ1-2
CDR3nt: TGTGCCAGCAGTTCCTATCTGGGACAGTCCTATGGCTACACCTTC
CDR3aa: CASSSYLGQSYGYTF

d_gene: .
abundance: .
v_gene: TRBV11-2
j_gene: TRBJ1-2
CDR3nt: TGTGCCAGCAGCAAAAGGGAGCCCCTCGGGGAGAACTATGGCTACACCTTC
CDR3aa: CASSKREPLGENYGYTF

d_gene: .
abundance: .
v_gene: TRBV9
j_gene: TRBJ1-6
CDR3nt: TGTGCCAGCAGCGTAGCCCAATCCAGGGATTCACCCCTCCACTTT
CDR3aa: CASSVAQSRDSPLHF

d_gene: .
abundance: .
v_gene: TRBV5-1
j_gene: TRBJ1-5
CDR3nt: TGCGCCAGCAGCTTGAACGGGGGGATTTATAGCAATCAGCCCCAGCATTTT
CDR3aa: CASSLNGGIYSNQPQHF

d_gene: .
abundance: .
v_gene: TRBV5-1
j_gene: TRBJ2-5
CDR3nt: TGCGCCAGCAGCTTGGGGCCATCCCAAGAGACCCAGTACTTC
CDR3aa: CASSLGPSQETQYF

d_gene: .
abundance: .
v_gene: TRBV5-6
j_gene: TRBJ1-5
CDR3nt: TGTGCCAGCACCTATGGAGGGCCGGGCAGCAATCAGCCCCAGCATTTT
CDR3aa: CASTYGGPGSNQPQHF

d_gene: .
abundance: .
v_gene: TRBV7-9
j_gene: TRBJ1-5
CDR3nt: TGTGCCAGCAGCCCCGGGATTCATCGCGGCAATCAGCCCCAGCATTTT
CDR3aa: CASSPGIHRGNQPQHF

d_gene: TRBD1
abundance: .
v_gene: TRBV5-1
j_gene: TRBJ1-1
CDR3nt: TGCGCCAGCAGTCAACAGGGGGCGGAAAACACTGAAGCTTTCTTT
CDR3aa: CASSQQGAENTEAFF

d_gene: TRBD1
abundance: .
v_gene: TRBV7-2
j_gene: TRBJ2-7
CDR3nt: TGTGCCAGCAGCTCCCAACAGGGGAGCGAGCAGTACTTC
CDR3aa: CASSSQQGSEQYF

d_gene: .
abundance: .
v_gene: TRBV11-2
j_gene: TRBJ1-2
CDR3nt: TGTGCCAGCAGCCCTGAATTATCTCACAGAGTTAACTATGGCTACACCTTC
CDR3aa: CASSPELSHRVNYGYTF

d_gene: TRBD1
abundance: .
v_gene: TRBV18
j_gene: TRBJ1-1
CDR3nt: TGTGCCAGCTCACCACCCGGGACAGGAAACACTGAAGCTTTCTTT
CDR3aa: CASSPPGTGNTEAFF

d_gene: .
abundance: .
v_gene: TRBV7-8
j_gene: TRBJ1-5
CDR3nt: TGTGCCAGCAGCGCCGGACAGTCTAATCAGCCCCAGCATTTT
CDR3aa: CASSAGQSNQPQHF

d_gene: TRBD2
abundance: .
v_gene: TRBV6-1
j_gene: TRBJ2-7
CDR3nt: TGTGCCAGCAGTGAACAGGCGGGGGGGGCCTACGAGCAGTACTTC
CDR3aa: CASSEQAGGAYEQYF

d_gene: .
abundance: .
v_gene: TRBV5-1
j_gene: TRBJ2-7
CDR3nt: TGCGCCAGCAGATCTGGAGGGGACGAGCAGTACTTC
CDR3aa: CASRSGGDEQYF

d_gene: TRBD2
abundance: .
v_gene: TRBV7-2
j_gene: TRBJ2-2
CDR3nt: TGTGCCAGCAGCTTAAATAGCGGGACGGCCACCGGGGAGCTGTTTTTT
CDR3aa: CASSLNSGTATGELFF

d_gene: TRBD2
abundance: .
v_gene: TRBV7-3
j_gene: TRBJ2-1
CDR3nt: TGTGCCAGCAGCCCTGAGCGGGGGAGTTACAATGAGCAGTTCTTC
CDR3aa: CASSPERGSYNEQFF

d_gene: TRBD2
abundance: once
v_gene: TRBV27
j_gene: TRBJ2-1
CDR3nt: TGTGCCAGCAGTTTAATTGCGGGGGGGCTATTGAATGAGCAGTTCTTC
CDR3aa: CASSLIAGGLLNEQFF

d_gene: TRBD1
abundance: .
v_gene: TRBV25-1
j_gene: TRBJ2-3
CDR3nt: TGTGCCAGCAGTGAAGGACAGGGGGCTAGCACAGATACGCAGTATTTT
CDR3aa: CASSEGQGASTDTQYF

d_gene: TRBD1
abundance: .
v_gene: TRBV5-1
j_gene: TRBJ1-3
CDR3nt: TGCGCCAGCAGCCCCACAGGGGGCTCTGGAAACACCATATATTTT
CDR3aa: CASSPTGGSGNTIYF

d_gene: TRBD1
abundance: .
v_gene: TRBV5-4
j_gene: TRBJ1-2
CDR3nt: TGTGCCAGCAGCTTGGGAGGGACAGGTTTCCCCTATGGCTACACCTTC
CDR3aa: CASSLGGTGFPYGYTF